This T cell receptor beta chain was recorded in a study of T cells in Graves' hyperthyroidism and ophthalmopathy. Study-level results: Ophthalmopathy stood apart from stable hyperthyroidism in a 13 V-J model.

About this clonotype itself: Its target is unknown.

Thyroid ultrasound, orbital computed tomography, clinical symptoms, and serum thyroxine and TRAb underpinned diagnoses. Amplified regions were TCR beta CDR3 sequences from RNA transcripts. A set of HTBI primers served as the primers for a first-round RT-PCR of the TCR CDR3. TCRdb recomputed calls from the multiplex PCR reads with MiXCR, one row per CDR3 protein. This sample has about 410,000 distinct CDR3 sequences, with around 13% found just once. CDR1 KGHDR and CDR2 SFDVKD come from the germline V gene. The CDR3 is 15 amino acids. V dropped 5 bases and J dropped 3 bases, with 13 bases sitting between them.

The chain is built from TRBV24-1 and TRBJ2-1, with D perhaps matching TRBD1 (6 bases). The receptor's source is a woman aged 25 to 39 with Graves' ophthalmopathy. Material: blood. The CDR3 coding sequence is TGTGCCACCAGTGCCCCGACAGGCCTCTACAATGAGCAGTTCTTC. Protein product: CATSAPTGLYNEQFF.